This T cell receptor (beta chain) was recovered during a study of blood T cell repertoires in COVID-19. Across the whole study: Samples of COVID-19 (acute and convalescent) were obtained from the United States, Italy and Spain. In each case, the material was cDNA or gDNA derived from T cells, B-cell-depleted T cells, or PBMCs.

Authors' processing steps: Researchers report that nucleated cell counts were estimated from reference gene primer amplification. Sequencing was performed with immunoSEQ multiplex PCR; in TCRdb, only in-frame clones are kept and a portion is missing. V and J calls and clone size come straight from that table; D and trimming were deduced from the DNA. Found here are more than 150,000 clones, around nine tenths of them singletons; the top ten hold 2.7%. Material for sequencing was peripheral blood. This TCR was sampled from a man aged 40-49 years with active or convalescent COVID-19.

In DNA form, the CDR3 reads TGTGCCAGCAGTTTTACCGGGGGATATGGCTACACCTTC. Translating gives CASSFTGGYGYTF. The chain couples TRBV28 to TRBJ1-2; tentatively, D is TRBD1 (5 bases). Trimming took 3 bases from V and 5 from J, leaving 10 bases between them. Germline V gene sequence: CDR1 MDHEN, CDR2 SYDVKM. The CDR3 spans 13 residues.